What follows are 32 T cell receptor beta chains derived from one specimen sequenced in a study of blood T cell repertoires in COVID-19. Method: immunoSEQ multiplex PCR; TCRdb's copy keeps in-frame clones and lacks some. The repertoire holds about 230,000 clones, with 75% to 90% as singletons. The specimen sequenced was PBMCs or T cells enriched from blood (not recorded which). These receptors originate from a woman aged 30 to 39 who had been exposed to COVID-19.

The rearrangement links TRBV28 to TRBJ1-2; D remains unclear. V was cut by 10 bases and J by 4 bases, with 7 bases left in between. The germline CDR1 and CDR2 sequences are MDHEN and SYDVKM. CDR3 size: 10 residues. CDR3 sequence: CAIRGYGYTF. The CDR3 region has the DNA TGTGCCATCCGAGGCTATGGCTACACCTTC.

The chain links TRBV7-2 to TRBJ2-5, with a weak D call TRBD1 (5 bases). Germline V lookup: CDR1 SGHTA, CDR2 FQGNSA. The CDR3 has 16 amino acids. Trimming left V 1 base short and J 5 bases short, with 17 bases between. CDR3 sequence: CASSLGSGFLGETQYF. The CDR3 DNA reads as TGTGCCAGCAGCTTAGGTTCAGGGTTTTTGGGCGAGACCCAGTACTTC.

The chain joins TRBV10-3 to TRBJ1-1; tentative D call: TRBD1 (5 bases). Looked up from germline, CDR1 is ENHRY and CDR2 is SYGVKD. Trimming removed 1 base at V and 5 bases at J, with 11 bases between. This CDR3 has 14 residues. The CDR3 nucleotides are TGTGCCATCAGTGAGTGGAGGGGAGGGACTGAAGCTTTCTTT. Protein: CAISEWRGGTEAFF.

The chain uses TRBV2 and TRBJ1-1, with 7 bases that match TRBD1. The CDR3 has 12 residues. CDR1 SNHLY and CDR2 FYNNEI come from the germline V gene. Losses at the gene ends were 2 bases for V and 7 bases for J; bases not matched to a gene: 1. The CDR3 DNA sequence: TGTGCCAGCAGTGAATGGGACAGTGAAGCTTTCTTT. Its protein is CASSEWDSEAFF.

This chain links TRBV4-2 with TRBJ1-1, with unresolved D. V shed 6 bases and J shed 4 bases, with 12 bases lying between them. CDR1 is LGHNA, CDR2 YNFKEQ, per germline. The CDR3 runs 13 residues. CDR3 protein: CASSLFRGTEAFF. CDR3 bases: TGTGCCAGCAGTCTTTTTCGGGGCACTGAAGCTTTCTTT.

CDR3 amino acids: CASSTSGGGRGSSYNEQFF. As DNA, the CDR3 is TGCGCCAGCTCTACCTCCGGCGGGGGGCGGGGTTCCTCCTACAATGAGCAGTTCTTC. The chain joins TRBV5-1 to TRBJ2-1, with 8 positions matching TRBD2. The CDR3 contains 19 residues. V was pared by 7 bases and J by 0 bases, with 18 bases of the junction left unmatched. Germline V lookup: CDR1 SGHRS, CDR2 YFSETQ.

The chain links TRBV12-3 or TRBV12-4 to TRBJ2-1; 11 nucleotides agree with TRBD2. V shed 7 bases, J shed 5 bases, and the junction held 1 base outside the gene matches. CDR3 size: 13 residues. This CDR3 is CASKLAGDNEQFF. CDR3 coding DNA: TGTGCCAGCAAACTAGCGGGAGACAATGAGCAGTTCTTC.

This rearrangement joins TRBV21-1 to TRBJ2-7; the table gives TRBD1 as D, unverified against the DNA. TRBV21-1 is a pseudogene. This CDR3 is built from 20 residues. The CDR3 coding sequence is TGTGCCAGCAGCAAAGACGAGCCGGGACAGGGGCCTTCGACCTCATCCGAGCAGTACTTC. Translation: CASSKDEPGQGPSTSSEQYF.

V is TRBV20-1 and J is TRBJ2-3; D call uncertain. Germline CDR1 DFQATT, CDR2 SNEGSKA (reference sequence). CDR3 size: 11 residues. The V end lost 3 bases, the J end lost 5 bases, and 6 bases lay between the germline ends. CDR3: CSASPEDTQYF. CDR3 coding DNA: TGCAGTGCTAGCCCAGAAGATACGCAGTATTTT.

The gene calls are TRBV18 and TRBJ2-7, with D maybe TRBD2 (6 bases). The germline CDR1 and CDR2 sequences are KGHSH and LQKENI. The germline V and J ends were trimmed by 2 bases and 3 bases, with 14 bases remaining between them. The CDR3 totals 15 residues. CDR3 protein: CASSPFSGLLYEQYF. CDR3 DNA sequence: TGTGCCAGCTCACCATTCTCGGGACTCCTCTACGAGCAGTACTTC.

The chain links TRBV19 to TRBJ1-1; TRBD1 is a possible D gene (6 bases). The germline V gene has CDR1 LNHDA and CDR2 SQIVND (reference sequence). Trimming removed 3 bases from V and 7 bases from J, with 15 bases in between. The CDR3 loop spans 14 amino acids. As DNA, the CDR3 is TGTGCCAGTAGTATCCGAACAGGGTTAGGTGAAGCTTTCTTT. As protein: CASSIRTGLGEAFF.

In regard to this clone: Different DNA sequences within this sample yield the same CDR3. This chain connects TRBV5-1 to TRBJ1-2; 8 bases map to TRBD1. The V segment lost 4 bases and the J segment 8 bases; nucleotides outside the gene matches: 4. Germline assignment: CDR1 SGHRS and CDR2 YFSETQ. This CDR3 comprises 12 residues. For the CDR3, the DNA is TGCGCCAGCAGCCTTACAGGGGGAGGCTACACCTTC. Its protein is CASSLTGGGYTF.

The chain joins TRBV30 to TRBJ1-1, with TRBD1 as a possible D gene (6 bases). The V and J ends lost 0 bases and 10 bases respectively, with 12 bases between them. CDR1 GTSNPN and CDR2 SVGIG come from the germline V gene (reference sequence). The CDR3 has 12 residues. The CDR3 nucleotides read TGTGCCTGGAGTGTCGGGACACCCGGAGCTTTCTTT. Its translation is CAWSVGTPGAFF.

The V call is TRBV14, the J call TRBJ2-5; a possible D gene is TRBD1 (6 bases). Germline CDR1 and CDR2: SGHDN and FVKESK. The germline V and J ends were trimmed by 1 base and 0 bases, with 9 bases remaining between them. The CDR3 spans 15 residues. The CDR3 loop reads CASSQVGGNQETQYF. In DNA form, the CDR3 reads TGTGCCAGCAGCCAAGTTGGGGGCAACCAAGAGACCCAGTACTTC.

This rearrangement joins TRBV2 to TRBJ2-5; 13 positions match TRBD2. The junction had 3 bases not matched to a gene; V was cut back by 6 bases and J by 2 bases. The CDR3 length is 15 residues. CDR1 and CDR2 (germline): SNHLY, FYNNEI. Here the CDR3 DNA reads TGTGCCAGCAGGACTAGCGGGAGGTTTCAAGAGACCCAGTACTTC. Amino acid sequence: CASRTSGRFQETQYF.

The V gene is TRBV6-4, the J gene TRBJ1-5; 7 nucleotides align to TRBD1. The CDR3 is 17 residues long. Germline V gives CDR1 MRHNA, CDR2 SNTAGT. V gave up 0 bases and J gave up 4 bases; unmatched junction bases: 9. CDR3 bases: TGTGCCAGCAGTGACTCGTATAAGAGGGGGCCTAATCAGCCCCAGCATTTT. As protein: CASSDSYKRGPNQPQHF.

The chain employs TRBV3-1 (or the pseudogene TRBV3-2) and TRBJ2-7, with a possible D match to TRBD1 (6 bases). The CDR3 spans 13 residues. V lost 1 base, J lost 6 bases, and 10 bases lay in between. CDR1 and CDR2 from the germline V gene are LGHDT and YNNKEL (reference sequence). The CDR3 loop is CASSQATGSEQYF. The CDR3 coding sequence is TGTGCCAGCAGCCAAGCCACAGGGTCCGAGCAGTACTTC.

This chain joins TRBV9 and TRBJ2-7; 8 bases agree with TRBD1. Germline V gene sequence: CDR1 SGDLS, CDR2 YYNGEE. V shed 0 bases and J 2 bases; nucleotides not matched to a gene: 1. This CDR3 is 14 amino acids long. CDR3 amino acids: CASSVGTGTYEQYF. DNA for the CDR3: TGTGCCAGCAGCGTAGGGACAGGGACCTACGAGCAGTACTTC.

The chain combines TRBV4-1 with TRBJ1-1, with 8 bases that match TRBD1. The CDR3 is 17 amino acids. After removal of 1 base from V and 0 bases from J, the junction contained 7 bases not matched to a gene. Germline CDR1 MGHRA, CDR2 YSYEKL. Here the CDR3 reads CASSQGGTGRMNTEAFF. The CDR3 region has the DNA TGCGCCAGCAGCCAAGGGGGGACAGGCCGCATGAACACTGAAGCTTTCTTT.

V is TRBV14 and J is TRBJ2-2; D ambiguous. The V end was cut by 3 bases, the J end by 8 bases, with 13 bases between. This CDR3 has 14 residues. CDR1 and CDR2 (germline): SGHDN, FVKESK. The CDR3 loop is CASSHKYSLGELFF. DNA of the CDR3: TGTGCCAGCAGCCACAAATATAGTCTGGGGGAGCTGTTTTTT.

Here the CDR3 DNA reads TGTGCCAGCAGCTTAGAGCAGGCCGCGGAGACCCAGTACTTC. As protein: CASSLEQAAETQYF. This sequence joins TRBV7-9 and TRBJ2-5, with unresolved D. The germline V gene encodes CDR1 SEHNR and CDR2 FQNEAQ (reference sequence). The CDR3 runs 14 residues. The germline V and J ends were trimmed by 1 base and 5 bases, with 11 bases remaining between them. The complete variable domain, with remaining parts taken from reference TRBV7-9 and TRBJ2-5, reads DTGVSQNPRHKITKRGQNVTFRCDPISEHNRLYWYRQTLGQGPEFLTYFQNEAQLEKSRLLSDRFSAERPKGSFSTLEIQRTEQGDSAMYLCASSLEQAAETQYFGPGTRLLVL.

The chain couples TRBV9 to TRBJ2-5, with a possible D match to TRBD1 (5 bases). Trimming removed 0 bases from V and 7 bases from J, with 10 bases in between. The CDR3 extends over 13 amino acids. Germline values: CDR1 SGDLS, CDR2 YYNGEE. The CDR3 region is CASSVAVRGTQYF. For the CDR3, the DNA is TGTGCCAGCAGCGTAGCCGTTAGGGGGACCCAGTACTTC.

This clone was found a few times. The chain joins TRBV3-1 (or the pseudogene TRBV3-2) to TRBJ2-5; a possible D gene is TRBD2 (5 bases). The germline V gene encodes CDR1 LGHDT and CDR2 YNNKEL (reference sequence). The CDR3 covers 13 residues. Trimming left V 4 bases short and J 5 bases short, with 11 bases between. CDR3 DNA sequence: TGTGCCAGCAGCCCGGCGGGCAGGGAGACCCAGTACTTC. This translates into CASSPAGRETQYF.

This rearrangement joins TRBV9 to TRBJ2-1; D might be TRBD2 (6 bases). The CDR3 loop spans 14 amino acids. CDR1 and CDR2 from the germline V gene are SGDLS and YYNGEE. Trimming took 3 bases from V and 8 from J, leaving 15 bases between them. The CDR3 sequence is CASSGGTPGYEQFF. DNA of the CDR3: TGTGCCAGCAGCGGAGGGACTCCAGGCTATGAGCAGTTCTTC. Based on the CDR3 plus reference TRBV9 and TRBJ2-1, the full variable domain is DSGVTQTPKHLITATGQRVTLRCSPRSGDLSVYWYQQSLDQGLQFLIQYYNGEERAKGNILERFSAQQFPDLHSELNLSSLELGDSALYFCASSGGTPGYEQFFGPGTRLTVL.

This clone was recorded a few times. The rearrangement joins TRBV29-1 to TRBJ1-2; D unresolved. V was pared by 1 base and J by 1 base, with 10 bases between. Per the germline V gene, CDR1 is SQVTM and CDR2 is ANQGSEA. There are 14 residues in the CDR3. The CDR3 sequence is CSVEGAGINYGYTF. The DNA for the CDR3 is TGCAGCGTTGAAGGGGCAGGCATTAACTATGGCTACACCTTC.

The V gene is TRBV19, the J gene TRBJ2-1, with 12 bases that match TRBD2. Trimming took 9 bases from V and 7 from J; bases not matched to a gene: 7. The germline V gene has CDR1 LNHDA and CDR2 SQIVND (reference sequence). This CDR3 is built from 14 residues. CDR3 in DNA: TGTGCCAGCCAACCTAGCGGGAGGGGTAATGAGCAGTTCTTC. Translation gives CASQPSGRGNEQFF.

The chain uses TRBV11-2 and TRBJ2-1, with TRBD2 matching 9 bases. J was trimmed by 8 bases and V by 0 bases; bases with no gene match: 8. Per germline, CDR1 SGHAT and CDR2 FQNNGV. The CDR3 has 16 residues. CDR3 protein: CASSLDGVAGVDEQFF. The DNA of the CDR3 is TGTGCCAGCAGCTTAGATGGAGTAGCGGGAGTCGATGAGCAGTTCTTC.

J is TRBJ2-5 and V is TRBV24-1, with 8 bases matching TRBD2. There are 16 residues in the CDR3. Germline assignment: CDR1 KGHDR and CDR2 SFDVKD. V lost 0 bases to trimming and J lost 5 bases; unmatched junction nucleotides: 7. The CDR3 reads CATSDLGQGLGETQYF. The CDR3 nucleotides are TGTGCCACCAGTGATTTGGGGCAGGGACTAGGGGAGACCCAGTACTTC.

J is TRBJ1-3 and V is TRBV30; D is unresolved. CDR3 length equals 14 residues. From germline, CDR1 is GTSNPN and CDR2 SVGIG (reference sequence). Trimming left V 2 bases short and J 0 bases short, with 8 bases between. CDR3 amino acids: CAWSRGSSGNTIYF. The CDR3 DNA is TGTGCCTGGAGTCGCGGTAGCTCTGGAAACACCATATATTTT.

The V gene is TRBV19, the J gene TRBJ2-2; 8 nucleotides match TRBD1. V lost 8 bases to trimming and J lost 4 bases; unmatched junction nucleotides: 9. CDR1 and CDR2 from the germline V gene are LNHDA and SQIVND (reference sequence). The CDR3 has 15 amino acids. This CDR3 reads CASGRQGWGTGELFF. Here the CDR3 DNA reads TGTGCCAGTGGCCGACAGGGGTGGGGCACCGGGGAGCTGTTTTTT.

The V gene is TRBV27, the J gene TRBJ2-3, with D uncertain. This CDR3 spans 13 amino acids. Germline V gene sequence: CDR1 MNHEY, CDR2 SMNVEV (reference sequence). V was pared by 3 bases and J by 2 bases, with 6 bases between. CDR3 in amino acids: CASSFVVTDTQYF. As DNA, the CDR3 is TGTGCCAGCAGTTTCGTAGTCACAGATACGCAGTATTTT.

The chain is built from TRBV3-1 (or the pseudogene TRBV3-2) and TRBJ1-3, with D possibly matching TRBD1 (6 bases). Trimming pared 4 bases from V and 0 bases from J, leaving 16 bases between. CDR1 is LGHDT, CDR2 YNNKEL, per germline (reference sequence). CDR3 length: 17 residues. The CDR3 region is CASSPLGGPSSGNTIYF. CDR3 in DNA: TGTGCCAGCAGCCCCCTTGGGGGCCCTTCCTCTGGAAACACCATATATTTT.